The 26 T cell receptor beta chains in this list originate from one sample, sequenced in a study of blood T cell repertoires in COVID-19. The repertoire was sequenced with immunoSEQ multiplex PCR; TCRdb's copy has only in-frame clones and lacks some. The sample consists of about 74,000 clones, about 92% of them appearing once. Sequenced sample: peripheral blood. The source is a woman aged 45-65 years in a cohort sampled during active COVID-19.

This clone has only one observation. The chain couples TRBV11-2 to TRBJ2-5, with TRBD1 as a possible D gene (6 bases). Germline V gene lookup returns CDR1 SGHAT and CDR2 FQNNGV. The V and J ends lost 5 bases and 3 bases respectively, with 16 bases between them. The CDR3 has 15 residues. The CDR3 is CASSPRRQAEETQYF. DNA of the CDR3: TGTGCCAGCAGCCCGCGCCGACAGGCTGAAGAGACCCAGTACTTC.

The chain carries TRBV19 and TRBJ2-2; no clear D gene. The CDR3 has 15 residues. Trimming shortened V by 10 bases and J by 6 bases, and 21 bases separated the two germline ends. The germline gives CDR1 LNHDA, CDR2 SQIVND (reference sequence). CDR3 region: CATHQHEDRSGELFF. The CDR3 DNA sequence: TGTGCCACCCACCAACATGAGGATAGATCCGGGGAGCTGTTTTTT.

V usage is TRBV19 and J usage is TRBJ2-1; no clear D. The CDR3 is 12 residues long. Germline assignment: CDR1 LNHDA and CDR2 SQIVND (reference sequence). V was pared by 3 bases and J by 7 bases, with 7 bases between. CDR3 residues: CASSIGFNEQFF. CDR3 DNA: TGTGCCAGTAGTATTGGCTTTAATGAGCAGTTCTTC.

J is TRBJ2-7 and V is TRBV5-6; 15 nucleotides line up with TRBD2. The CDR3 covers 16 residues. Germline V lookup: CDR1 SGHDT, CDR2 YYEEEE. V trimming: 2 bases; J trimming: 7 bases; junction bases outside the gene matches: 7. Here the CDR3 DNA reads TGTGCCAGCAGCTTCCGGACTAGCGGGAGGGCCGGGGAGCAGTACTTC. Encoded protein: CASSFRTSGRAGEQYF. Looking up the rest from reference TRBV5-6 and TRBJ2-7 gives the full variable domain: DAGVTQSPTHLIKTRGQQVTLRCSPKSGHDTVSWYQQALGQGPQFIFQYYEEEERQRGNFPDRFSGHQFPNYSSELNVNALLLGDSALYLCASSFRTSGRAGEQYFGPGTRLTVT.

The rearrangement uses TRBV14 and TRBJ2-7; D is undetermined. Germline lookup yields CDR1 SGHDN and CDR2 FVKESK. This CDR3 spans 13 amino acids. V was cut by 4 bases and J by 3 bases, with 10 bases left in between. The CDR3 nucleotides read TGTGCCAGCAGCCGCCCGCGGTACTACGAGCAGTACTTC. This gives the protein CASSRPRYYEQYF.

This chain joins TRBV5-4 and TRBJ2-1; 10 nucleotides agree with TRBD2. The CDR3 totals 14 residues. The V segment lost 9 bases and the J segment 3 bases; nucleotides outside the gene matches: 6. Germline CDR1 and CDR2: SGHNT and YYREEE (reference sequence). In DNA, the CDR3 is TGTGCCACCTCCTGGACTAGCGGCTACAATGAGCAGTTCTTC. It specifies CATSWTSGYNEQFF. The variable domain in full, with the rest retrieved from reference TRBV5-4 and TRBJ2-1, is ETGVTQSPTHLIKTRGQQVTLRCSSQSGHNTVSWYQQALGQGPQFIFQYYREEENGRGNFPPRFSGLQFPNYSSELNVNALELDDSALYLCATSWTSGYNEQFFGPGTRLTVL.

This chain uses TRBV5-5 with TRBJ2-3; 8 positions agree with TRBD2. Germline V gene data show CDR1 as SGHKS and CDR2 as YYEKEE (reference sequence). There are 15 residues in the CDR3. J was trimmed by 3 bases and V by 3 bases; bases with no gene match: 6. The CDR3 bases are TGTGCCAGCAGCTCGAGACTAGCGAAAACAGATACGCAGTATTTT. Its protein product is CASSSRLAKTDTQYF.

CDR3 region: CASSSGTTGRQFF. The CDR3 nucleotides are TGTGCCAGCAGCTCCGGGACTACCGGAAGGCAGTTCTTC. The chain couples TRBV7-9 to TRBJ2-1; 7 nucleotides line up with TRBD2. Germline-derived CDR1 and CDR2 are SEHNR and FQNEAQ (reference sequence). V was clipped by 4 bases and J by 12 bases; unmatched bases: 9. This CDR3 has 13 amino acids.

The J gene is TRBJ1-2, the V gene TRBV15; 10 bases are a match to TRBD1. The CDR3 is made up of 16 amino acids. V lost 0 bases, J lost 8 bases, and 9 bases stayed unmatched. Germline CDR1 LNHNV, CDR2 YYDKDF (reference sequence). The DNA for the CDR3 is TGTGCCACCAGCAGAGACAAGGCGACAGGGGGCGAAGGCTACACCTTC. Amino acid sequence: CATSRDKATGGEGYTF.

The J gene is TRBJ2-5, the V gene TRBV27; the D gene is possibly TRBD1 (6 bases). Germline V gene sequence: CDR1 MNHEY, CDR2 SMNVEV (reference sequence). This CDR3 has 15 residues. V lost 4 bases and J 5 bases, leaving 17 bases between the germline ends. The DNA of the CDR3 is TGTGCCAGCAGTTCCGAATGGGACATCGGTGAGACCCAGTACTTC. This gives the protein CASSSEWDIGETQYF.

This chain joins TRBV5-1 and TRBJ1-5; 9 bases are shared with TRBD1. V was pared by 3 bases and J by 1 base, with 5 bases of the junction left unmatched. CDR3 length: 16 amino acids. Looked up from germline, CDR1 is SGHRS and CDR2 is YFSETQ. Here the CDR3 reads CASSWGGTGSNQPQHF. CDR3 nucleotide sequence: TGCGCCAGCAGCTGGGGAGGGACAGGGAGCAATCAGCCCCAGCATTTT.

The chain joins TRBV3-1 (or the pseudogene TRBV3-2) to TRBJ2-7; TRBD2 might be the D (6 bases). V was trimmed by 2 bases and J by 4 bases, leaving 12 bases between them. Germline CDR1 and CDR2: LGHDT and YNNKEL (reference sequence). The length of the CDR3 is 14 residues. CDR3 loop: CASSQLRDGYEQYF. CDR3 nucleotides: TGTGCCAGCAGCCAATTGCGGGATGGATACGAGCAGTACTTC.

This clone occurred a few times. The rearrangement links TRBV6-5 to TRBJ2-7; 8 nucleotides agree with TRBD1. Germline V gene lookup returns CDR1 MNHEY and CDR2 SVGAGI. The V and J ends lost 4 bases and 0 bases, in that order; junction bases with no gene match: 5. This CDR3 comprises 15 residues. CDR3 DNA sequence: TGTGCCAGCAGTTGGGACAGGTCGAGCTCCTACGAGCAGTACTTC. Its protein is CASSWDRSSSYEQYF.

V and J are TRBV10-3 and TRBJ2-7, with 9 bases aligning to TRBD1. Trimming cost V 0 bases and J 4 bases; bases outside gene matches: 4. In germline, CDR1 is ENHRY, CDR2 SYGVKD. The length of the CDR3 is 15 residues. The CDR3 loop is CAISESGTGKYEQYF. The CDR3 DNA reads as TGTGCCATCAGTGAGTCCGGGACAGGGAAGTACGAGCAGTACTTC.

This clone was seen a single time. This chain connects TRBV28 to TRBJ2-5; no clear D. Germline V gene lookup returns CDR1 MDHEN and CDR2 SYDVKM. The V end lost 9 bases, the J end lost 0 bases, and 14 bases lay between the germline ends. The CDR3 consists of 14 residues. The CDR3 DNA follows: TGTGCCAGTTTCTCTCCTGTCTACCAAGAGACCCAGTACTTC. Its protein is CASFSPVYQETQYF.

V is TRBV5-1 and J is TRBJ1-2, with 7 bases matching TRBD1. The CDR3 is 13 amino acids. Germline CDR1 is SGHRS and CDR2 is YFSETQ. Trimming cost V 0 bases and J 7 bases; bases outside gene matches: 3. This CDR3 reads CASSLAQGSGYTF. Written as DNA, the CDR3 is TGCGCCAGCAGCTTGGCACAGGGGTCTGGCTACACCTTC.

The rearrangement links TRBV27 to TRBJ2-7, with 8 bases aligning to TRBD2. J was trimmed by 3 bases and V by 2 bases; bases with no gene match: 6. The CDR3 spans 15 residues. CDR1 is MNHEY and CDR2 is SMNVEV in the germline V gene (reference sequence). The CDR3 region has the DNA TGTGCCAGCAGTTTACGGGGACTAGTAGGCTACGAGCAGTACTTC. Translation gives CASSLRGLVGYEQYF.

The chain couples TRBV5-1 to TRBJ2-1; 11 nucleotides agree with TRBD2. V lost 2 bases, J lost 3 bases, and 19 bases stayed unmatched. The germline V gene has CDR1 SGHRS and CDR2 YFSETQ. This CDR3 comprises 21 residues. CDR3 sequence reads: CASSLIGGVGFTSGSYNEQFF. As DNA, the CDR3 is TGCGCCAGCAGCTTAATCGGAGGTGTGGGGTTTACTAGCGGGAGCTACAATGAGCAGTTCTTC.

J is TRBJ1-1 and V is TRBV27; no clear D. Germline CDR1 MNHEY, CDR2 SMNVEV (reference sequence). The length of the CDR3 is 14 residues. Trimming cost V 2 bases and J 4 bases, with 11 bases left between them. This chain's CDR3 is CASSLKSPFTEAFF. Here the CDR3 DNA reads TGTGCCAGCAGTTTAAAGAGTCCTTTCACTGAAGCTTTCTTT.

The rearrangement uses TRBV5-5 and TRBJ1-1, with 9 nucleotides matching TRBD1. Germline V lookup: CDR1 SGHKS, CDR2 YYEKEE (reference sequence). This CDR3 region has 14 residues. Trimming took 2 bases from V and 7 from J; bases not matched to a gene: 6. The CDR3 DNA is TGTGCCAGCAGCTTACCGGGACAGGGCCTTGAAGCTTTCTTT. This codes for CASSLPGQGLEAFF.

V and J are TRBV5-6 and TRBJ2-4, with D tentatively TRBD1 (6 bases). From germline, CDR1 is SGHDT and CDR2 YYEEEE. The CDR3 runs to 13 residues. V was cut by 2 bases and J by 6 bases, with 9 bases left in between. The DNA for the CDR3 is TGTGCCAGCAGCTTAACAGGGTCAAACATTCAGTACTTC. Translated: CASSLTGSNIQYF.

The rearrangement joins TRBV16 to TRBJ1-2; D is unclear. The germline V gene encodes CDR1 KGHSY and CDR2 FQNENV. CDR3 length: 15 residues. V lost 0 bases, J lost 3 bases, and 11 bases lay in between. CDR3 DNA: TGTGCCAGCAGCCAATCTTCTCTCCGGGACTATGGCTACACCTTC. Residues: CASSQSSLRDYGYTF.

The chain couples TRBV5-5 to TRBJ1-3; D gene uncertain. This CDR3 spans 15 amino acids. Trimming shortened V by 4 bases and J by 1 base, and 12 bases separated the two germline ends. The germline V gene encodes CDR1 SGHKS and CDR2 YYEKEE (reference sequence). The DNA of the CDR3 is TGTGCCAGCAGCAAGCCTACAGAGTCTGGAAACACCATATATTTT. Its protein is CASSKPTESGNTIYF.

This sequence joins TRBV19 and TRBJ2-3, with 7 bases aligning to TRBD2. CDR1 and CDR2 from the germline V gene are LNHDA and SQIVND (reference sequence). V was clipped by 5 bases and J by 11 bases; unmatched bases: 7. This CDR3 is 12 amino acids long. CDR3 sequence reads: CASSSGLLEQYF. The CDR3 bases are TGTGCCAGTAGTTCGGGACTACTAGAGCAGTATTTT.

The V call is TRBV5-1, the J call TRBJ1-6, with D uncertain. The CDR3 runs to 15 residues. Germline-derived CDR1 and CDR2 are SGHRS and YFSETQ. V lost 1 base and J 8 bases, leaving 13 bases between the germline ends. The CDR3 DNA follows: TGCGCCAGCAGCTTGCAATCTGGGAGCGATTCACCCCTCCACTTT. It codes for CASSLQSGSDSPLHF. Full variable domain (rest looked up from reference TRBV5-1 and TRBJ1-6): KAGVTQTPRYLIKTRGQQVTLSCSPISGHRSVSWYQQTPGQGLQFLFEYFSETQRNKGNFPGRFSGRQFSNSRSEMNVSTLELGDSALYLCASSLQSGSDSPLHFGNGTRLTVT.

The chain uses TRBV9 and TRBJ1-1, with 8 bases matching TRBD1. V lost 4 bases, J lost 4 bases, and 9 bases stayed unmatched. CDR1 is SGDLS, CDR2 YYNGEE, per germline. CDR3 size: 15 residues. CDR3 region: CASSPLGQGITEAFF. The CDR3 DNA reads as TGTGCCAGCAGCCCGCTCGGACAGGGTATCACTGAAGCTTTCTTT.